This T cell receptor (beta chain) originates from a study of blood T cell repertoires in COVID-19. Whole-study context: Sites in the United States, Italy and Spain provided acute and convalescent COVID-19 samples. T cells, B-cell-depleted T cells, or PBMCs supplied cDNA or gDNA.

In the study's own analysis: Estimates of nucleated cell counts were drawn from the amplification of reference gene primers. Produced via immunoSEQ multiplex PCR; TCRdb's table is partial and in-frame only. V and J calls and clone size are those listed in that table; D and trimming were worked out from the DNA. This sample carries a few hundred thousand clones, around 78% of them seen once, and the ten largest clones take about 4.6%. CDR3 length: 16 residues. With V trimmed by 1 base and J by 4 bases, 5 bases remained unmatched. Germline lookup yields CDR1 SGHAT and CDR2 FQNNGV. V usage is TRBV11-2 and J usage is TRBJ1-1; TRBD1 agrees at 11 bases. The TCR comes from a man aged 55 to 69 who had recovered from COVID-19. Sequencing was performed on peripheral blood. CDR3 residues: CASSLGSGTGGTEAFF. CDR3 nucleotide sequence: TGTGCCAGCAGCTTAGGGTCCGGGACAGGGGGCACTGAAGCTTTCTTT.